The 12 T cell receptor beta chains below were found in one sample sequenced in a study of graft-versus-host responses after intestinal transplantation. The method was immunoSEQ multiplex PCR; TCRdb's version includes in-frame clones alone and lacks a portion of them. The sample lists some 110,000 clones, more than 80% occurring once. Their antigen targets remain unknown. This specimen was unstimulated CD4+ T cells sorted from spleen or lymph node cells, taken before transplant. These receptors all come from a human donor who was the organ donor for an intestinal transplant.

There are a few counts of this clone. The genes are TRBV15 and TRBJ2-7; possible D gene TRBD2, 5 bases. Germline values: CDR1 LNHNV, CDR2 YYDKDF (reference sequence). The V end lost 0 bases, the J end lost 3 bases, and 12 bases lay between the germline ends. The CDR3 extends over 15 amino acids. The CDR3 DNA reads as TGTGCCACCAGCAGAGATTGGTACGGGAACTACGAGCAGTACTTC. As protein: CATSRDWYGNYEQYF.

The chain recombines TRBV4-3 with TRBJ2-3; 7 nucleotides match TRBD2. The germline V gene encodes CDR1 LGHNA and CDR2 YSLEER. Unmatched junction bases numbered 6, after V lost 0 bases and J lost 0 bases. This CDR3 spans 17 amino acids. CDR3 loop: CASSQEAGAHSTDTQYF. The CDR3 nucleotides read TGCGCCAGCAGCCAAGAGGCGGGAGCCCATAGCACAGATACGCAGTATTTT.

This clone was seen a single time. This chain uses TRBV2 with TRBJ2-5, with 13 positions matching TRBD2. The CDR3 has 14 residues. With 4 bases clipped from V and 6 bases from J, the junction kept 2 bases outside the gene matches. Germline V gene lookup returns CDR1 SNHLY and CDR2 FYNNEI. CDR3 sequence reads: CASSGTSGRQTQYF. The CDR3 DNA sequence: TGTGCCAGCAGTGGGACTAGCGGGAGACAGACCCAGTACTTC. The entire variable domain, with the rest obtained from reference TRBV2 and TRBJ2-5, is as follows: EPEVTQTPSHQVTQMGQEVILRCVPISNHLYFYWYRQILGQKVEFLVSFYNNEISEKSEIFDDQFSVERPDGSNFTLKIRSTKLEDSAMYFCASSGTSGRQTQYFGPGTRLLVL.

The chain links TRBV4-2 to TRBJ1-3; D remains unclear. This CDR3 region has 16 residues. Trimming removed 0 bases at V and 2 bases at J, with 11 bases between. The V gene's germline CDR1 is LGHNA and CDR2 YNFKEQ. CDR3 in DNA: TGTGCCAGCAGCCAAGATTTTGGACCACCTGGAAACACCATATATTTT. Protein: CASSQDFGPPGNTIYF.

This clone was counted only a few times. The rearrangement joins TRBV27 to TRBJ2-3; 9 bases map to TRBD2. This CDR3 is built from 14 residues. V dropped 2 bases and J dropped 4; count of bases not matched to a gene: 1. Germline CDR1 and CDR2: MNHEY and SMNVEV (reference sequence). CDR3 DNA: TGTGCCAGCAGTTTAGCGGGAGGGCCAGATACGCAGTATTTT. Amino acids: CASSLAGGPDTQYF.

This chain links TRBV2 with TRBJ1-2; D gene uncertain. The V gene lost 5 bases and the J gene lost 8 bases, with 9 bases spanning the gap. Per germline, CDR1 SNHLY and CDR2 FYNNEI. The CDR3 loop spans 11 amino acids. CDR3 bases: TGTGCCAGCAGTCCAGGTCCGGGCTACACCTTC. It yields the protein CASSPGPGYTF.

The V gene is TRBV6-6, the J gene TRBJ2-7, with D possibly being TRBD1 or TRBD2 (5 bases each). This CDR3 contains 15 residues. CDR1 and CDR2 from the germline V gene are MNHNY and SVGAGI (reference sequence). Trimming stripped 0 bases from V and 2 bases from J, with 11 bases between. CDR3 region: CASSYSGTGTYEQYF. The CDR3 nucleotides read TGTGCCAGCAGTTACTCGGGGACGGGAACCTACGAGCAGTACTTC.

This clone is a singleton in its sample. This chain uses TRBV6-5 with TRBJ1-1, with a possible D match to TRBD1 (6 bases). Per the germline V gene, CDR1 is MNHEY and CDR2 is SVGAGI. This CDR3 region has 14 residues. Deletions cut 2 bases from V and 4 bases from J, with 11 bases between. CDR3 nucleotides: TGTGCCAGCAGTTACGCGCAGGGGAGCACTGAAGCTTTCTTT. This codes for CASSYAQGSTEAFF.

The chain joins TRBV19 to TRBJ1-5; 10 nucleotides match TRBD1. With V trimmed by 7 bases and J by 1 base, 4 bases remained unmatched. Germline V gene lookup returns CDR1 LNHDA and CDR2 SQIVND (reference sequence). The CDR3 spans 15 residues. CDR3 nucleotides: TGTGCCAGTACCCAGGACAGGGGGAGCAATCAGCCCCAGCATTTT. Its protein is CASTQDRGSNQPQHF.

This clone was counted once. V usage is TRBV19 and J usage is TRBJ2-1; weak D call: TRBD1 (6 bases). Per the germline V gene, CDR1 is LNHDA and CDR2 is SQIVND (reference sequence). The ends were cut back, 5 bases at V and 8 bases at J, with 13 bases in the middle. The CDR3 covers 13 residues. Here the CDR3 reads CASSFGRGYEQFF. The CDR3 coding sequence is TGTGCCAGTAGTTTCGGCAGGGGCTATGAGCAGTTCTTC.

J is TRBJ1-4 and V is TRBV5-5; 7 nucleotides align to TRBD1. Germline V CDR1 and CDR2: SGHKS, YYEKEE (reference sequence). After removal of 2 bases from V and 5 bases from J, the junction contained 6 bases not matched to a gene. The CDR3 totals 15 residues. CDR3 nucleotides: TGTGCCAGCAGCTTTACAGGGGCCCCCAATGAAAAACTGTTTTTT. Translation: CASSFTGAPNEKLFF. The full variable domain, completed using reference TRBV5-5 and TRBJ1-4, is DAGVTQSPTHLIKTRGQQVTLRCSPISGHKSVSWYQQVLGQGPQFIFQYYEKEERGRGNFPDRFSARQFPNYSSELNVNALLLGDSALYLCASSFTGAPNEKLFFGSGTQLSVL.

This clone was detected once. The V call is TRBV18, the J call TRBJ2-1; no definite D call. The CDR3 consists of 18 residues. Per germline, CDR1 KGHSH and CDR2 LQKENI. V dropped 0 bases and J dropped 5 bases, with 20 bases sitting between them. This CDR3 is CASSPPWQGALLNNEQFF. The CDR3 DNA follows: TGTGCCAGCTCACCACCCTGGCAAGGAGCTCTGCTTAACAATGAGCAGTTCTTC.